The clone carrying this T cell receptor (beta chain) has more than one count but fewer than ten. The data were obtained in a study of cytomegalovirus exposure and HLA in healthy donors. Use of 60 Vbeta and 13 Jbeta primers characterized the PCR. The data were produced by immunoSEQ multiplex PCR, yet TCRdb's version contains in-frame clones alone and is incomplete. The table lists over 150,000 clones, roughly 80% of them singletons. V was cut by 4 bases and J by 4 bases, with 10 bases left in between. The length of the CDR3 is 13 residues. Germline V gene sequence: CDR1 SNHLY, CDR2 FYNNEI. This chain links TRBV2 with TRBJ1-1; unclear D gene. This sequence was found in a girl between 5 and 17 years old in good health and CMV-seropositive. Specimen: PBMCs. CDR3 amino acids: CASSGRGSTEAFF. CDR3 in DNA: TGTGCCAGCAGTGGACGTGGGAGCACTGAAGCTTTCTTT.